The T cell receptor beta chain under discussion was sequenced for a study of beta chain features in type 1 diabetes. This clone was counted between two and nine times. Its cognate antigen is unknown. Study observations and caveats: Shorter TCRB CDR3s, moderately but significantly so, marked every one of the four CD4+ subsets in Type 1 diabetes patients.

Of the isolated RNA, all was reverse transcribed, and so the sequenced material was expressed TCRB transcripts. Here immunoSEQ multiplex PCR was the method, and the copy in TCRdb shows in-frame clones only, minus some. The sample holds hundreds of thousands of clones, roughly 10% seen once. The CDR3 has 17 amino acids. From germline, CDR1 is SGHRS and CDR2 YFSETQ. Unmatched junction bases numbered 5, after V lost 4 bases and J lost 1 base. The sequence was obtained from a man aged 25-45 years with type 1 diabetes. The sequencing input was naive CD4+ T cells from blood. The V call is TRBV5-1, the J call TRBJ2-3, with 14 bases lining up with TRBD2. The CDR3 protein is CASSRTSGGSRTDTQYF. The CDR3 nucleotides are TGCGCCAGCAGCCGGACTAGCGGGGGGTCACGCACAGATACGCAGTATTTT. Full variable domain (remainder filled in from reference TRBV5-1 and TRBJ2-3): KAGVTQTPRYLIKTRGQQVTLSCSPISGHRSVSWYQQTPGQGLQFLFEYFSETQRNKGNFPGRFSGRQFSNSRSEMNVSTLELGDSALYLCASSRTSGGSRTDTQYFGPGTRLTVL.